This TCR beta chain was identified in a study of OX40 agonist ivuxolimab in advanced cancers. General notes on the study: Ivuxolimab was an agonistic, fully human IgG2 monoclonal antibody directed against OX40 (CD134), a costimulatory receptor. The paper covers the monotherapy dose-escalation part of the phase I ivuxolimab trial, which included N of about 50 patients. A male proportion of 82.7% and a mean age of approximately 55 years, ranging from 23 to 79, were recorded for the dose-escalation cohort. Three dose-escalation patients achieved partial responses, one with hepatocellular carcinoma and two with cutaneous melanoma. Among the roughly 52 dose-escalation patients, about 20 had hepatocellular carcinoma, 15 or so melanoma, 9 renal cell carcinoma and 9 head and neck cancer. Intravenous ivuxolimab was administered to patients every 2 weeks at six dose levels: 0.01, 0.1, 0.3, 1.5, 3 and 10 mg/kg. Patients were allowed to have had prior anti-PD-1, anti-PD-L1 or anti-CTLA-4 therapy, and around 37% of the dose-escalation patients had previously received checkpoint inhibitors. The purpose of peripheral TCRbeta sequencing was to test whether ivuxolimab changed TCR sequence diversity and led to clonal T-cell expansion. Points the paper makes about the study in general: Which antigens the clonally expanded peripheral T cells were specific for was not determined. In the 0.1-3.0 mg/kg groups, partial responders were among the patients with the lowest normalized peripheral clonal expansion, particularly in CD8+ T cells. At doses of 0.1 to 3.0 mg/kg, clonal expansion of both CD4+ and CD8+ blood T cells was observed from baseline to week 6. Low levels of normalized T-cell clonal expansion were also shown by some nonresponding patients. On average, CD8+ T cells showed more expanded clones than CD4+ T cells after ivuxolimab.

Genomic DNA was extracted from sorted cells for sequencing of the TCRbeta CDR3 region. The immunoSEQ Assay was used for sequencing of TCRbeta CDR3 regions. TCRdb took over this immuneACCESS table, retaining in-frame rearrangements with V and J assigned. Such tables are incomplete; in checked studies, under half of the missing clones stem from an unresolved V gene, and the remainder is unexplained. The sample records tens of thousands of clones, around nine tenths of which are singletons. The ten largest make up more than 0.45% of the sample. The trial excluded patients who had a history of autoimmune disease or were on systemic immunosuppression. Peripheral blood for TCR sequencing was drawn from every dose cohort at baseline, at cycle 4 day 1 and at cycle 7 day 1. The samples were drawn from a first-in-human, open-label, multicenter phase I dose-escalation trial of ivuxolimab. The trial enrolled adults with locally advanced or metastatic head and neck squamous cell, hepatocellular, melanoma or renal cell carcinoma. Before TCR sequencing, CD4+ T cells and CD8+ T cells from peripheral blood were sorted into separate populations.

With regard to this clone: The antigen it recognizes is unknown. Within one base of it there is no much larger clone, and no base qualities were kept.

Taken from cysteine to phenylalanine, the CDR3 has 15 residues. Just the 45-base CDR3 DNA is kept, in frame starting at base 1. The germline V gene encodes CDR1 MNHEY and CDR2 SVGAGI. V and J are truncated by 0 bases and 2 bases respectively, leaving an intervening sequence of 11 bases. Rearrangement joined TRBV6-5 to TRBJ2-7; a tentative D call is TRBD1 (5 bases match). This receptor was obtained from an adult with an advanced solid tumor such as melanoma, head and neck, liver or kidney cancer. Sequencing used CD4+ or CD8+ T cells sorted from blood, obtained in a trial of the OX40 agonist ivuxolimab. At the DNA level, the sequence is TGTGCCAGCAGTTACTCAGGGGCCCAAACCTACGAGCAGTACTTC. Translated, this is CASSYSGAQTYEQYF.